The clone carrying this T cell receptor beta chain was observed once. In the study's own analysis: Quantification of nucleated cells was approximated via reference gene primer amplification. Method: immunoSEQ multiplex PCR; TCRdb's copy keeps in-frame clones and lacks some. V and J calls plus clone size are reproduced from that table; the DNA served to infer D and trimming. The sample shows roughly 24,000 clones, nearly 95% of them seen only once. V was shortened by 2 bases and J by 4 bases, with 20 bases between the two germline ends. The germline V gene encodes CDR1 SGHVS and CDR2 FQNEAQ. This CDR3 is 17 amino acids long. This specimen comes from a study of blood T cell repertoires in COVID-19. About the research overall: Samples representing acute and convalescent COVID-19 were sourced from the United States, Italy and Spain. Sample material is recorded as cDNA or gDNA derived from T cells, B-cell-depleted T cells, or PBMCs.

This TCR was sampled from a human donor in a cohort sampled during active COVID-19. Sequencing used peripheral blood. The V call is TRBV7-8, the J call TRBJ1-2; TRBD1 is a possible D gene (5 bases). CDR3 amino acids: CASSLKGMYGARYGYTF. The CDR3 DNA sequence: TGTGCCAGCAGCTTAAAAGGGATGTATGGGGCCCGCTATGGCTACACCTTC.